Given below is one T cell receptor (beta chain) in context. Its antigen is unidentified. The authors ran a second PCR of roughly 7 to 11 cycles using a sample-barcoded 5' primer and a J-beta primer mix. Each CDR3 protein gets one entry after TCRdb re-called the 5' RACE reads with MiXCR. The profile shows 1,800,000 or so distinct CDR3 sequences, about two fifths of them singletons. This sample was included in a study of blood T cells in healthy people across ages. Trimming removed 0 bases at V and 7 bases at J, with 24 bases between. Germline values: CDR1 LGHDT, CDR2 YNNKEL (reference sequence). The CDR3 totals 18 residues. Notes on the study in general: Aged donors had fewer naive CD4+ cells and lower diversity than long-lived donors.

The chain has TRBV3-1 and TRBJ2-5, with a weak D call TRBD2 (6 bases). The sequence came from a human donor in good health. Sequenced sample: blood. The CDR3: CASSQEPQSSAPWGTQYF. Written as DNA, the CDR3 is TGTGCCAGCAGCCAAGAGCCTCAATCTAGCGCTCCTTGGGGGACCCAGTACTTC.